This T cell receptor beta chain was captured in a study of radiotherapy plus CTLA-4 blockade in lung cancer. The overall study: An objective response was seen in under 20% of patients, and disease control in less than 35%.

Sequencing used immunoSEQ multiplex PCR; TCRdb keeps in-frame clones, though not all of them. Among about 28,000 clones, 78% were seen once, and the ten largest hold 6.5% to 8.5%. The V gene lost 2 bases and the J gene lost 7 bases, with 21 bases spanning the gap. The germline gives CDR1 GTSNPN, CDR2 SVGIG (reference sequence). The CDR3 consists of 16 residues. On this clone: Its cognate antigen is unknown.

Findings of the study overall: In blood, tumor-derived TCR clones expanded after radiotherapy plus ipilimumab.

The sample was peripheral blood, taken from a patient treated with radiotherapy plus ipilimumab. The gene calls are TRBV30 and TRBJ1-5; D is perhaps TRBD1 (5 bases). This receptor was taken from a human donor with non-small cell lung cancer who had stable disease on radiotherapy plus ipilimumab. As DNA, the CDR3 is TGTGCCTGGAGTACCGCCCTGGACATGTTTGGGCAGCCCCAGCATTTT. Translated: CAWSTALDMFGQPQHF.